This entry lists 17 T cell receptor beta chains sequenced from one sample in a study of T-cell memory formation after mild COVID-19. TCRdb reanalysed the 5' RACE reads using MiXCR and keeps one entry per CDR3 protein. The table has about 130,000 distinct CDR3 sequences, about 18% seen once. Source material: PBMCs or a T cell subset sorted from them (not recorded which). All receptors come from a man aged 18 to 30 who had mild COVID-19 (a few samples of this study predate the infection). Cell type and time point are not known.

The V gene is TRBV7-2, the J gene TRBJ1-1; 9 bases match TRBD1. V shed 8 bases, J shed 3 bases, and the junction held 10 bases outside the gene matches. Looked up from germline, CDR1 is SGHTA and CDR2 is FQGNSA. The CDR3 extends over 15 amino acids. CDR3 loop: CASFRDRVRHTEAFF. Here the CDR3 DNA reads TGTGCCAGCTTCCGGGACAGGGTGCGTCACACTGAAGCTTTCTTT.

The rearrangement links TRBV6-6 to TRBJ1-2; D gene uncertain. The V end was cut by 0 bases, the J end by 6 bases, with 2 bases between. CDR3 length: 11 residues. CDR1 MNHNY and CDR2 SVGAGI come from the germline V gene (reference sequence). The CDR3 bases are TGTGCCAGCAGTTACTCGGATGGCTACACCTTC. As protein: CASSYSDGYTF.

This clonotype was observed a few times. The chain links TRBV7-2 to TRBJ2-5; possible D gene TRBD1, 6 bases. Germline CDR1 is SGHTA and CDR2 is FQGNSA. V was pared by 5 bases and J by 4 bases, with 8 bases between. The length of the CDR3 is 12 residues. The CDR3 here is CASSTGRETQYF. For the CDR3, the DNA is TGTGCCAGCAGCACAGGGCGAGAGACCCAGTACTTC.

This rearrangement joins TRBV10-3 to TRBJ2-2; TRBD2 matches 16 bases. This CDR3 has 21 residues. Germline assignment: CDR1 ENHRY and CDR2 SYGVKD. V lost 4 bases and J lost 2; bases outside the gene matches: 13. CDR3 DNA: TGTGCCATCAGTGGGTCCCCCGGGACTAGCGGGGGGGCGTATAACACCGGGGAGCTGTTTTTT. As protein: CAISGSPGTSGGAYNTGELFF.

This clonotype turned up a few times. The rearrangement links TRBV2 to TRBJ1-4; the match to TRBD1 covers 7 bases. Unmatched junction bases numbered 7, after V lost 5 bases and J lost 7 bases. The V gene's germline CDR1 is SNHLY and CDR2 FYNNEI. CDR3 length equals 14 residues. CDR3 sequence reads: CASSSGGTGEKLFF. The CDR3 region has the DNA TGTGCCAGCAGTTCAGGGGGAACGGGTGAAAAACTGTTTTTT.

This rearrangement joins TRBV6-5 to TRBJ2-2, with 12 bases lining up with TRBD2. From germline, CDR1 is MNHEY and CDR2 SVGAGI. Losses at the gene ends were 0 bases for V and 7 bases for J; bases not matched to a gene: 12. The CDR3 contains 19 residues. The CDR3 region is CASSYSGLAGHPRGGELFF. The CDR3 bases are TGTGCCAGCAGTTACTCGGGACTAGCGGGCCACCCCAGAGGCGGGGAGCTGTTTTTT.

A few counts support this clonotype. V is TRBV7-2 and J is TRBJ1-1; D remains unclear. Trimming cost V 3 bases and J 0 bases, with 8 bases left between them. CDR1 and CDR2 from the germline V gene are SGHTA and FQGNSA. This CDR3 region has 14 residues. CDR3 sequence (DNA): TGTGCCAGCAGCTTCCTACAGATGAACACTGAAGCTTTCTTT. Amino acids: CASSFLQMNTEAFF. Using reference TRBV7-2 and TRBJ1-1 for the parts outside the CDR3, the full variable domain is GAGVSQSPSNKVTEKGKDVELRCDPISGHTALYWYRQSLGQGLEFLIYFQGNSAPDKSGLPSDRFSAERTGGSVSTLTIQRTQQEDSAVYLCASSFLQMNTEAFFGQGTRLTVV.

The chain recombines TRBV7-2 with TRBJ2-5; 10 bases map to TRBD2. V dropped 5 bases and J dropped 4; count of bases not matched to a gene: 7. The length of the CDR3 is 15 residues. Germline V gene data show CDR1 as SGHTA and CDR2 as FQGNSA. The CDR3 DNA sequence: TGTGCCAGCAGCATTCAGCGGGGGGGCGGAGAGACCCAGTACTTC. Amino acids: CASSIQRGGGETQYF.

The chain employs TRBV12-3 or TRBV12-4 and TRBJ1-3; possible D gene TRBD1, 6 bases. This CDR3 is 11 amino acids long. The V end lost 5 bases, the J end lost 7 bases, and 6 bases lay between the germline ends. The DNA of the CDR3 is TGTGCCAGCAGTCAGGGGAACACCATATATTTT. Protein sequence: CASSQGNTIYF.

This clonotype was detected ten times or more. The chain recombines TRBV20-1 with TRBJ2-3, with 11 bases fitting TRBD2. The V gene end was trimmed by 8 bases and the J gene end by 3 bases; junction bases not matched to a gene: 4. This CDR3 spans 13 amino acids. CDR1 and CDR2 (germline): DFQATT, SNEGSKA (reference sequence). Written as DNA, the CDR3 is TGCAGTATTCTAGCGGGGGGAACAGATACGCAGTATTTT. Residues: CSILAGGTDTQYF.

This clonotype showed up just a few times. This chain uses TRBV5-8 with TRBJ2-3; 8 bases are a match to TRBD1. Germline CDR1 reads SGHTS; CDR2 reads YDEGEE. There are 15 residues in the CDR3. J gave up 0 bases and V 4 bases, and 4 bases lay outside the gene matches. CDR3 amino acids: CASSIGQGSTDTQYF. In DNA, the CDR3 is TGTGCCAGCAGCATAGGACAGGGAAGCACAGATACGCAGTATTTT.

This clonotype showed up just a few times. The CDR3 reads CASSFRNEQFF. The CDR3 region has the DNA TGTGCCAGCAGTTTTAGAAATGAGCAGTTCTTC. V gene TRBV12-3 or TRBV12-4 combines with J gene TRBJ2-1; D remains ambiguous. CDR3 size: 11 residues. V lost 3 bases, J lost 7 bases, and 4 bases lay in between.

This clonotype was observed a handful of times. The chain recombines TRBV5-1 with TRBJ2-2; D might be TRBD2 (5 bases). CDR3 size: 15 residues. Trimming pared 1 base from V and 7 bases from J, leaving 14 bases between. CDR1 and CDR2 from the germline V gene are SGHRS and YFSETQ. The CDR3 DNA reads as TGCGCCAGCAGCTTGTCGACGGGAAGTAACGGGGAGCTGTTTTTT. Protein sequence: CASSLSTGSNGELFF. Full variable domain (missing parts from reference TRBV5-1 and TRBJ2-2): KAGVTQTPRYLIKTRGQQVTLSCSPISGHRSVSWYQQTPGQGLQFLFEYFSETQRNKGNFPGRFSGRQFSNSRSEMNVSTLELGDSALYLCASSLSTGSNGELFFGEGSRLTVL.

The chain carries TRBV24-1 and TRBJ2-2; 10 nucleotides line up with TRBD1. In germline, CDR1 is KGHDR, CDR2 SFDVKD. CDR3 length: 15 residues. V shed 5 bases and J 3 bases; nucleotides not matched to a gene: 2. Here the CDR3 reads CATSAGTGDTGELFF. DNA for the CDR3: TGTGCCACCAGTGCGGGGACAGGGGACACCGGGGAGCTGTTTTTT.

This clonotype was counted only a few times. The J gene is TRBJ1-1, the V gene TRBV28; 7 nucleotides line up with TRBD1. The CDR3 spans 13 residues. Germline loops: CDR1 MDHEN, CDR2 SYDVKM. Germline trimming cut 5 bases from V and 5 bases from J; bases unmatched to any gene: 5. The CDR3, as DNA: TGTGCCAGCAGTCCCTCGACAGGGACTGAAGCTTTCTTT. It translates to CASSPSTGTEAFF.

The rearrangement joins TRBV11-2 to TRBJ2-3, with D perhaps TRBD2 (5 bases). Deletions cut 4 bases from V and 1 base from J, with 12 bases between. This CDR3 spans 15 amino acids. Germline V gene lookup returns CDR1 SGHAT and CDR2 FQNNGV. In DNA, the CDR3 is TGTGCCAGCAGCTCCCAAAGCGGACGCACAGATACGCAGTATTTT. It is translated as CASSSQSGRTDTQYF.

The genes are TRBV7-2 and TRBJ2-5; unclear D gene. This CDR3 region has 14 residues. In germline, CDR1 is SGHTA, CDR2 FQGNSA. Trimming removed 5 bases from V and 1 base from J, with 11 bases in between. The DNA of the CDR3 is TGTGCCAGCAGCCTCGGCCGCTCCCAAGAGACCCAGTACTTC. The encoded protein is CASSLGRSQETQYF.